This passage covers 5 T cell receptor beta chains from one sample sequenced in a study of blood T cell repertoires in COVID-19. The table came from immunoSEQ multiplex PCR; TCRdb's copy has only in-frame clones and leaves some out. The sample contains about 310,000 clones, roughly 87% of which appear only once. Sequenced input: PBMCs or T cells enriched from blood (not recorded which). The receptors were sampled from a young woman who had recovered from COVID-19.

The chain uses TRBV28 and TRBJ1-1; 8 bases are a match to TRBD1. Germline V gene data show CDR1 as MDHEN and CDR2 as SYDVKM. V dropped 3 bases and J dropped 11; count of bases not matched to a gene: 11. The CDR3 consists of 14 residues. The CDR3 sequence is CASSFPGQVSRAFF. DNA of the CDR3: TGTGCCAGCAGTTTCCCGGGACAGGTGTCTCGGGCTTTCTTT.

This clone was seen more than once but under ten times. This chain connects TRBV5-1 to TRBJ2-6, with D possibly matching TRBD2 (6 bases). V lost 1 base and J 0 bases, leaving 17 bases between the germline ends. The CDR3 consists of 19 residues. From germline, CDR1 is SGHRS and CDR2 YFSETQ. The CDR3 here is CASSLPLAEGYSGANVLTF. Written as DNA, the CDR3 is TGCGCCAGCAGCTTGCCCTTAGCGGAGGGTTACTCTGGGGCCAACGTCCTGACTTTC.

In DNA, the CDR3 is TGTGCCAGCAGCCCACAGGGGGCTCAAGGGAGTGAAGCTTTCTTT. It is translated as CASSPQGAQGSEAFF. The chain employs TRBV3-1 (or the pseudogene TRBV3-2) and TRBJ1-1, with 9 bases fitting TRBD1. The CDR3 runs 15 residues. Germline CDR1 LGHDT, CDR2 YNNKEL (reference sequence). V shed 4 bases and J 7 bases; nucleotides not matched to a gene: 10.

In DNA form, the CDR3 reads TGTGCCAGCGGCGGGGCCTACAATGAGCAGTTCTTC. It translates to CASGGAYNEQFF. The chain recombines TRBV28 with TRBJ2-1; D may be TRBD2 (6 bases). Germline V gene data show CDR1 as MDHEN and CDR2 as SYDVKM. V lost 8 bases to trimming and J lost 2 bases, with 7 bases between them. The CDR3 contains 12 residues.

The CDR3 sequence: CASSFPRQGGTDTQYF. CDR3 bases: TGTGCCAGCAGTTTTCCGCGGCAGGGAGGGACAGATACGCAGTATTTT. The chain employs TRBV28 and TRBJ2-3; 7 positions match TRBD2. Germline loops: CDR1 MDHEN, CDR2 SYDVKM. The trim removed 3 bases at V and 3 bases at J, leaving 9 bases unmatched. The CDR3 length is 16 residues.